This is a list of T cell receptor beta chains from one sample in a study of T cells expressing NK-cell markers. TCRdb re-analyzed the 5' RACE reads; it lists each CDR3 protein once, without DNA. Its clone listing holds about 150,000 distinct CDR3 sequences. The sequencing sample was made of blood T cells: a sorted CD56 or NKG2C T cell subset, CD4+ or CD8+ T cells, or bulk PBMC T cells (not recorded which). The receptors come from a man younger than 35 in good health. Both conserved end residues are part of each CDR3. The order of the fields is J gene, V gene, CDR3 protein.

TRBJ2-1 | TRBV12-3/TRBV12-4 | CASSLAGGEQFF
TRBJ1-5 | TRBV30 | CAWSAGQGNQPQHF
TRBJ2-1 | TRBV6-5 | CASSYARSGNEQFF
TRBJ2-1 | TRBV12-5 | CASGFPTGSNEQFF
TRBJ2-1 | TRBV12-3/TRBV12-4 | CASSGLAGGLRYNEQFF
TRBJ2-5 | TRBV6-1 | CASRHRGEYQETQYF
TRBJ1-2 | TRBV12-3/TRBV12-4 | CASRPGTGGGYTF
TRBJ2-7 | TRBV30 | CAWIGGGRTYEQYF
TRBJ2-1 | TRBV5-1 | CASSLVPGQGPHNEQFF
TRBJ2-5 | TRBV6-1 | CASTLGGPQETQYF
TRBJ1-1 | TRBV19 | CASRRQGSDTEAFF
TRBJ1-2 | TRBV12-3/TRBV12-4 | CASSLSRRTGTNYGYTF
TRBJ2-1 | TRBV5-1 | CASSFPGGEQFF
TRBJ2-1 | TRBV29-1 | CSVSGTENSYNEQFF
TRBJ2-3 | TRBV27 | CASSLRLAGDTQYF
TRBJ2-1 | TRBV20-1 | CSARLQAGTELTEQFF